This TCR beta chain was obtained from a study of blood T cell repertoires in COVID-19. Looking at the study overall: Acute and convalescent COVID-19 specimens originated in the United States, Italy and Spain. In each case, the material was cDNA or gDNA derived from T cells, B-cell-depleted T cells, or PBMCs.

Sequenced by immunoSEQ multiplex PCR; TCRdb stores in-frame clones only, minus some. The sample lists roughly 380,000 clones, more than 70% occurring once. The germline CDR1 and CDR2 sequences are MNHEY and SVGAGI. Trimming stripped 10 bases from V and 10 bases from J, with 17 bases between. The CDR3 is 13 residues long. The chain is built from TRBV6-5 and TRBJ1-6; D gene uncertain. Specimen: PBMCs or T cells enriched from blood (not recorded which). The receptor comes from a man aged 25-45 years who had recovered from COVID-19. The CDR3 is CATRPSGRSPLHF. In DNA form, the CDR3 reads TGTGCCACCCGTCCCTCGGGTCGGTCACCCCTCCACTTT.